This T cell receptor beta chain is drawn from a study of technical replicates of blood from a few donors. Trimming stripped 0 bases from V and 5 bases from J, with 8 bases between. This CDR3 has 14 residues. Germline CDR1 is MDHEN and CDR2 is SYDVKM. The assay was immunoSEQ multiplex PCR, and TCRdb's table has in-frame clones only and misses some. Among 65,000 to 85,000 clones listed, 90% to 95% were seen once. This chain links TRBV28 with TRBJ1-5; possibly TRBD1 for D (6 bases). Sequencing was performed on T cells isolated from PBMCs. The clonotype comes from a human donor in good health. In nucleotides, the CDR3 is TGTGCCAGCAGTTTATGGGGGGCCCATCAGCCCCAGCATTTT. Amino acids: CASSLWGAHQPQHF.